One sample yielded the 24 T cell receptor beta chains listed below, sequenced in a study of T-cell memory formation after mild COVID-19. Using its own MiXCR run on the 5' RACE reads, TCRdb lists one record per CDR3 protein. The sample lists about 340,000 distinct CDR3 sequences; 15% were seen once. The sequencing input was PBMCs or a T cell subset sorted from them (not recorded which). The receptors stem from a man between 18 and 29 years old who had mild COVID-19 (a few samples of this study predate the infection). Cell type and time point are not known.

This clonotype showed up just a few times. V usage is TRBV19 and J usage is TRBJ2-2; tentative D call: TRBD1 (5 bases). This CDR3 is built from 12 residues. The V end lost 6 bases, the J end lost 6 bases, and 8 bases lay between the germline ends. The V gene's germline CDR1 is LNHDA and CDR2 SQIVND (reference sequence). For the CDR3, the DNA is TGTGCCAGTAGGACAGAGCCCGGGGAGCTGTTTTTT. Amino acids: CASRTEPGELFF.

There are a few counts of this clonotype. This chain joins TRBV5-4 and TRBJ1-1; D not certain. The V and J ends lost 4 bases and 7 bases respectively, with 17 bases between them. This CDR3 region has 14 residues. Germline CDR1 and CDR2: SGHNT and YYREEE (reference sequence). The CDR3 protein is CASSPGGGWGEAFF. The CDR3 bases are TGTGCCAGCAGCCCGGGAGGAGGGTGGGGTGAAGCTTTCTTT. The full variable domain, its missing parts supplied by reference TRBV5-4 and TRBJ1-1, is ETGVTQSPTHLIKTRGQQVTLRCSSQSGHNTVSWYQQALGQGPQFIFQYYREEENGRGNFPPRFSGLQFPNYSSELNVNALELDDSALYLCASSPGGGWGEAFFGQGTRLTVV.

In this sample, this clonotype turned up many times. The genes are TRBV6-2 or TRBV6-3 and TRBJ2-7; 10 bases map to TRBD1. V was pared by 4 bases and J by 1 base, with 4 bases of the junction left unmatched. CDR1 and CDR2 (germline): MNHEY, SVGEGT. The CDR3 runs to 15 residues. The CDR3 coding sequence is TGTGCCAGCAGTTCCTGGGACAGGGGTTCCTACGAGCAGTACGTC. Amino acids: CASSSWDRGSYEQYV.

This clonotype was seen many times. This chain links TRBV27 with TRBJ2-5; D gene unclear. The length of the CDR3 is 13 residues. The V end lost 8 bases, the J end lost 5 bases, and 15 bases lay between the germline ends. Germline V CDR1 and CDR2: MNHEY, SMNVEV (reference sequence). CDR3 DNA: TGTGCCAGCCCCAAGGTAGGGATGGAGACCCAGTACTTC. This gives the protein CASPKVGMETQYF.

This chain joins TRBV29-1 and TRBJ2-3; 12 bases line up with TRBD2. V was pared by 8 bases and J by 6 bases, with 9 bases of the junction left unmatched. The CDR3 has 14 residues. Germline V gene lookup returns CDR1 SQVTM and CDR2 ANQGSEA. In DNA, the CDR3 is TGCAGCTCCGGACTAGCGGGGCCTAGGGATACGCAGTATTTT. Its protein product is CSSGLAGPRDTQYF.

This rearrangement joins TRBV19 to TRBJ2-3, with D hard to call. The germline V gene encodes CDR1 LNHDA and CDR2 SQIVND (reference sequence). The CDR3 has 13 residues. The V and J ends lost 7 bases and 2 bases respectively, with 10 bases between them. CDR3 nucleotides: TGTGCCAGTAACGACCGGGCCACAGATACGCAGTATTTT. Amino acid sequence: CASNDRATDTQYF. Combining the CDR3 with reference TRBV19 and TRBJ2-3 gives the whole variable domain DGGITQSPKYLFRKEGQNVTLSCEQNLNHDAMYWYRQDPGQGLRLIYYSQIVNDFQKGDIAEGYSVSREKKESFPLTVTSAQKNPTAFYLCASNDRATDTQYFGPGTRLTVL.

This clonotype was counted between two and nine times. The J gene is TRBJ1-1, the V gene TRBV7-2, with 7 bases that match TRBD1. The V gene's germline CDR1 is SGHTA and CDR2 FQGNSA. V shed 5 bases and J 10 bases; nucleotides not matched to a gene: 13. CDR3 length: 14 residues. CDR3 amino acids: CASSPTGPAFSAFF. CDR3 DNA: TGTGCCAGCAGCCCGACAGGGCCTGCGTTTTCAGCTTTCTTT.

This chain joins TRBV6-2 or TRBV6-3 and TRBJ1-5; D call uncertain. Germline V gene sequence: CDR1 MNHEY, CDR2 SVGEGT. The CDR3 extends over 16 amino acids. V lost 1 base and J 2 bases, leaving 12 bases between the germline ends. The CDR3 here is CASSYYTSGGNQPQHF. The DNA for the CDR3 is TGTGCCAGCAGTTACTACACCTCTGGCGGCAATCAGCCCCAGCATTTT.

This clonotype occurred many times. CDR3 nucleotide sequence: TGTGCCAGCAGTGTGTCAAGCTCCTACGAGCAGTACGTC. Protein product: CASSVSSSYEQYV. V usage is TRBV28 and J usage is TRBJ2-7; no clear D. V lost 5 bases and J lost 0, with 8 bases in between. Germline V gives CDR1 MDHEN, CDR2 SYDVKM. This CDR3 comprises 13 residues.

This clonotype came up many times. This chain connects TRBV6-6 to TRBJ1-4, with unresolved D. V lost 8 bases, J lost 0 bases, and 13 bases lay in between. CDR3 size: 15 residues. Germline-derived CDR1 and CDR2 are MNHNY and SVGAGI (reference sequence). The CDR3 bases are TGTGCCAGCCCACCGGCGGAAGCAACTAATGAAAAACTGTTTTTT. Residues: CASPPAEATNEKLFF.

J is TRBJ2-3 and V is TRBV10-3, with D perhaps matching TRBD2 (6 bases). The CDR3 runs to 14 residues. From germline, CDR1 is ENHRY and CDR2 SYGVKD. V was shortened by 6 bases and J by 2 bases, with 12 bases between the two germline ends. CDR3 in amino acids: CAIRDGSYTDTQYF. The CDR3 bases are TGTGCCATCAGGGACGGGAGTTACACAGATACGCAGTATTTT.

This clonotype was counted a few times. V and J are TRBV9 and TRBJ2-3; possibly TRBD1 for D (6 bases). The CDR3 totals 14 residues. The V gene lost 3 bases and the J gene lost 4 bases, with 12 bases spanning the gap. Germline V gene sequence: CDR1 SGDLS, CDR2 YYNGEE. The CDR3, as DNA: TGTGCCAGCAGCGGACAGGACTTCGCAGATACGCAGTATTTT. It yields the protein CASSGQDFADTQYF.

The rearrangement uses TRBV10-3 and TRBJ2-3; 12 nucleotides line up with TRBD2. The CDR3 is 17 residues long. Germline V CDR1 and CDR2: ENHRY, SYGVKD. V was pared by 4 bases and J by 2 bases, with 7 bases of the junction left unmatched. CDR3 residues: CAISATSGGIITDTQYF. The CDR3 bases are TGTGCCATCAGTGCGACTAGCGGGGGCATAATCACAGATACGCAGTATTTT.

This chain connects TRBV6-5 to TRBJ2-3; 11 nucleotides align to TRBD2. The CDR3 consists of 15 residues. V dropped 3 bases and J dropped 5; count of bases not matched to a gene: 4. Per germline, CDR1 MNHEY and CDR2 SVGAGI. The CDR3 sequence is CASSYSLAGEDTQYF. In DNA form, the CDR3 reads TGTGCCAGCAGTTATTCACTAGCGGGGGAAGATACGCAGTATTTT.

V and J are TRBV6-5 and TRBJ2-5, with no clear D. The germline V and J ends were trimmed by 2 bases and 3 bases, with 10 bases remaining between them. This CDR3 has 14 amino acids. From germline, CDR1 is MNHEY and CDR2 SVGAGI. DNA of the CDR3: TGTGCCAGCAGTTACGGTCGGCAGAAAGAGACCCAGTACTTC. Protein: CASSYGRQKETQYF.

This clonotype came up a few times. The chain links TRBV12-3 or TRBV12-4 to TRBJ1-6, with D perhaps TRBD1 (6 bases). V dropped 5 bases and J dropped 2 bases, with 13 bases sitting between them. CDR3 length: 16 amino acids. The CDR3 loop is CASSPSGAPYNSPLHF. In DNA form, the CDR3 reads TGTGCCAGCAGTCCCTCAGGGGCCCCCTATAATTCACCCCTCCACTTT.

The table lists this clonotype with many counts. The chain carries TRBV29-1 and TRBJ1-1; perhaps TRBD1 as D (5 bases). From germline, CDR1 is SQVTM and CDR2 ANQGSEA. Between the trimmed V and J ends, which lost 4 bases and 0 bases, there was a span of 9 bases. This CDR3 has 13 residues. CDR3 amino acids: CSVGTLLNTEAFF. The CDR3 bases are TGCAGCGTTGGGACACTCTTGAACACTGAAGCTTTCTTT.

This clonotype has more than one count but fewer than ten. The chain combines TRBV6-1 with TRBJ2-7, with unresolved D. CDR3 size: 15 residues. V was pared by 6 bases and J by 0 bases, with 15 bases between. Per germline, CDR1 MNHNS and CDR2 SASEGT. CDR3: CASSRRTDSSYEQYF. CDR3 bases: TGTGCCAGCAGCCGCCGGACGGATTCCTCCTACGAGCAGTACTTC.

The CDR3 sequence: CASTFPGELFF. As DNA, the CDR3 is TGTGCCAGCACCTTCCCCGGGGAGCTGTTTTTT. The chain joins TRBV6-2 or TRBV6-3 to TRBJ2-2, with D unresolved. Germline CDR1 and CDR2: MNHEY and SVGEGT. The CDR3 sequence is 11 residues long. Trimming took 7 bases from V and 6 from J, leaving 6 bases between them.

The chain joins TRBV11-2 to TRBJ2-7; 8 bases fit TRBD1. Trimming removed 5 bases from V and 6 bases from J; junction bases left unmatched: 6. The CDR3 has 13 amino acids. Germline V lookup: CDR1 SGHAT, CDR2 FQNNGV. CDR3 residues: CASSGQGFGEQYF. For the CDR3, the DNA is TGTGCCAGCAGCGGACAGGGCTTTGGCGAGCAGTACTTC.

V and J are TRBV5-1 and TRBJ1-1; D not resolved. CDR1 and CDR2 (germline): SGHRS, YFSETQ. The CDR3 has 14 amino acids. Trimming stripped 0 bases from V and 1 base from J, with 7 bases between. CDR3 DNA: TGCGCCAGCAGCTTGGTGGGTGGGAACACTGAAGCTTTCTTT. Translating it yields CASSLVGGNTEAFF.

V usage is TRBV27 and J usage is TRBJ1-1, with D possibly being TRBD1 (5 bases). Trimming stripped 4 bases from V and 5 bases from J, with 17 bases between. The germline V gene has CDR1 MNHEY and CDR2 SMNVEV (reference sequence). This CDR3 comprises 15 residues. The CDR3 reads CASSWGGGLSTEAFF. The CDR3 DNA reads as TGTGCCAGCAGTTGGGGGGGAGGTTTGTCAACTGAAGCTTTCTTT.

The CDR3 DNA reads TGCAGTGCTAGGTCGGGGAGCGGTCGCACAGATACGCAGTATTTT. This gives the protein CSARSGSGRTDTQYF. This sequence joins TRBV20-1 and TRBJ2-3; maybe TRBD2 (5 bases). There are 15 residues in the CDR3. In germline, CDR1 is DFQATT, CDR2 SNEGSKA (reference sequence). Trimming left V 3 bases short and J 1 base short, with 14 bases between.

Many counts were recorded for this clonotype. This chain joins TRBV7-2 and TRBJ2-7; 14 bases line up with TRBD2. Germline assignment: CDR1 SGHTA and CDR2 FQGNSA. The CDR3 spans 18 residues. With 5 bases clipped from V and 0 bases from J, the junction kept 9 bases outside the gene matches. In nucleotides, the CDR3 is TGTGCCAGCAGCCCCAGGACTAGCGGGGGGACGGTCTCCTACGAGCAGTACTTC. Protein sequence: CASSPRTSGGTVSYEQYF.